These T cell receptor beta chains were read from a single sample in a study of blood T cell repertoires in COVID-19. Here immunoSEQ multiplex PCR was the method, and the copy in TCRdb shows in-frame clones only, minus some. The sample has 30,000 to 40,000 clones; approximately 82% are singletons. Sequenced input: peripheral blood. Source of these receptors: a man aged 80 or over with active or convalescent COVID-19. CDR3s leave out the opening cysteine and the closing phenylalanine or tryptophan.

TRBV6-1,ASSGGPALAKNIQY
TRBV10-2,ASRNGLASQETQY
TRBV15,ATSRLAGGPYEQY
TRBV3-1/TRBV3-2,ASSQNRAIYNSPLH
TRBV9,ASSVDLAGVGGELF
TRBV7-3,ASSSRVAGERTDTQY
TRBV6-5,ASSFVVEGHNEQF
TRBV10-2,ASSVQGTRNTIY
TRBV7-8,ASSLAPSIGLLNTEAF
TRBV7-8,ASSSRQGYAGANVLT
TRBV7-2,ASSLQLKNEQF
TRBV14,ASSQRHQETQY
TRBV20-1,SASRPTEAF
TRBV9,ASSPSGGETQY
TRBV5-1,ASSLIAVGANVLT
TRBV4-1,ASSQRGGGRETQY